This T cell receptor beta chain was sequenced in a study of cytomegalovirus exposure and HLA in healthy donors. The germline V and J ends were trimmed by 6 bases and 5 bases, with 16 bases remaining between them. Germline V lookup: CDR1 MNHEY, CDR2 SMNVEV (reference sequence). The CDR3 runs to 14 residues. Healthy people donating bone marrow made up the donors. General study findings and limits: Presence/absence analyses supposed approximately even sequencing depth among donors. Follow-up analysis seemed to connect common viral pathogens with several of the most significant clusters identified.

The PCR used 60 Vbeta and 13 Jbeta primers. Clones were sequenced by immunoSEQ multiplex PCR, and TCRdb holds only the in-frame ones, with some missing. Of about 99,000 clones in the sample, around 80% were seen once. In regard to this clone: Its antigen is currently unknown.

The rearrangement links TRBV27 to TRBJ1-1, with D possibly TRBD1 on 6 matching bases. The sequenced sample was PBMCs. The source of this sequence is a middle-aged woman in good health and CMV-seronegative. CDR3: CASSLSTGWTEAFF. The CDR3 bases are TGTGCCAGCAGCCTCAGCACAGGGTGGACTGAAGCTTTCTTT.